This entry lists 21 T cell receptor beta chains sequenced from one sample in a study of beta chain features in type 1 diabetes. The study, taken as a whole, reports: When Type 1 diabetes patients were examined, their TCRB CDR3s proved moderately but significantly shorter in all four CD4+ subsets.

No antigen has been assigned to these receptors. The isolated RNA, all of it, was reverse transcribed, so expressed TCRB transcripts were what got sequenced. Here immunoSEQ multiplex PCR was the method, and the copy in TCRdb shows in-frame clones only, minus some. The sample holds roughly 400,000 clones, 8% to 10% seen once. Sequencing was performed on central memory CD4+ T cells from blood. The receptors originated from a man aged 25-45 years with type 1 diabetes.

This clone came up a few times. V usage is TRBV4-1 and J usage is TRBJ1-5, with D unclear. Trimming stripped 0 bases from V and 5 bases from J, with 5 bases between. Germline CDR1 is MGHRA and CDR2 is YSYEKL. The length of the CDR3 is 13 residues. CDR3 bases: TGCGCCAGCAGCCAAGAACAATATCAGCCCCAGCATTTT. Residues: CASSQEQYQPQHF.

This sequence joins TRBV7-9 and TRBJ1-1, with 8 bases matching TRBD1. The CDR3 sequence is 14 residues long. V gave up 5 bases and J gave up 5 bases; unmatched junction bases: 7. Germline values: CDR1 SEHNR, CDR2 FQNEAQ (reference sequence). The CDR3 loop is CASSPQGVGTEAFF. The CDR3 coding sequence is TGTGCCAGCAGCCCACAGGGGGTGGGGACTGAAGCTTTCTTT.

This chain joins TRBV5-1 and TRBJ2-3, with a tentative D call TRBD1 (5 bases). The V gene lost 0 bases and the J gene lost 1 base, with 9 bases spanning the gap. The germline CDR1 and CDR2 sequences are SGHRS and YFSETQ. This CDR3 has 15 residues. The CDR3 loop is CASSLGWGGTDTQYF. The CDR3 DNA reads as TGCGCCAGCAGCTTGGGGTGGGGCGGCACAGATACGCAGTATTTT. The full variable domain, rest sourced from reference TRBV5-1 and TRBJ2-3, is KAGVTQTPRYLIKTRGQQVTLSCSPISGHRSVSWYQQTPGQGLQFLFEYFSETQRNKGNFPGRFSGRQFSNSRSEMNVSTLELGDSALYLCASSLGWGGTDTQYFGPGTRLTVL.

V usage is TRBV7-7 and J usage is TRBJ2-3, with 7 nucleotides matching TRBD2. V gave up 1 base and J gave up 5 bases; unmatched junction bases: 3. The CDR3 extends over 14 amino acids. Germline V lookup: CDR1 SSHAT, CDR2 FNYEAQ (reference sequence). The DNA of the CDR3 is TGTGCCAGCAGCTTAGGAAGGGAGGGAGATACGCAGTATTTT. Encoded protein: CASSLGREGDTQYF.

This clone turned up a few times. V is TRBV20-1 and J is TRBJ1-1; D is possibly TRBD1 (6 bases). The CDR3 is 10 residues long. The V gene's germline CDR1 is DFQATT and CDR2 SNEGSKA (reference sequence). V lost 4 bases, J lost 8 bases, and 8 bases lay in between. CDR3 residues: CSATDREAFF. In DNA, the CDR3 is TGCAGTGCTACCGACAGGGAAGCTTTCTTT.

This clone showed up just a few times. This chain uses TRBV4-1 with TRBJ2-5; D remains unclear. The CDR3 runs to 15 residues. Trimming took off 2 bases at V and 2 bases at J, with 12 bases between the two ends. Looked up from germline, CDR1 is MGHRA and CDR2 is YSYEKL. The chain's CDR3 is CASSQSSHRQETQYF. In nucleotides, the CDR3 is TGCGCCAGCAGCCAAAGCTCGCATCGTCAAGAGACCCAGTACTTC.

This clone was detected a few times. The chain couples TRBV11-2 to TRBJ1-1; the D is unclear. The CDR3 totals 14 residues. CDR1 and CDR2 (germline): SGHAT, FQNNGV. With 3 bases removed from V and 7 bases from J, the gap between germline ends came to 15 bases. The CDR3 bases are TGTGCCAGCAGCTTCCAGGATGGAAGGGATGAAGCTTTCTTT. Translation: CASSFQDGRDEAFF. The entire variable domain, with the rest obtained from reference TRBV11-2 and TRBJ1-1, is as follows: EAGVAQSPRYKIIEKRQSVAFWCNPISGHATLYWYQQILGQGPKLLIQFQNNGVVDDSQLPKDRFSAERLKGVDSTLKIQPAKLEDSAVYLCASSFQDGRDEAFFGQGTRLTVV.

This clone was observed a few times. The CDR3 loop reads CASSQVASGRPYNEQFF. The CDR3 DNA reads as TGTGCCAGCAGCCAAGTGGCTAGCGGGAGGCCCTACAATGAGCAGTTCTTC. J is TRBJ2-1 and V is TRBV14, with 11 bases fitting TRBD2. Germline-derived CDR1 and CDR2 are SGHDN and FVKESK. This CDR3 contains 17 residues. V dropped 1 base and J dropped 2; count of bases not matched to a gene: 4.

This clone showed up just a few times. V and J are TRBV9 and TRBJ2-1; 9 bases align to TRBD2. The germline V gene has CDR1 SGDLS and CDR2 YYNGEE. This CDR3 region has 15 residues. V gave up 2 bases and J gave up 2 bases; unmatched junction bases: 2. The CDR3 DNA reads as TGTGCCAGCAGCGTTTCTAGCGGGACCTACAATGAGCAGTTCTTC. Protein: CASSVSSGTYNEQFF.

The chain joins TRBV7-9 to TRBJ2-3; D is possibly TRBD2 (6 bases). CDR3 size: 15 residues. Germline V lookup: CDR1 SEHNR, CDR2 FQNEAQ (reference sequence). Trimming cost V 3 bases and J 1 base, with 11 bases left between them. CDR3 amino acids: CASSFRSSGTDTQYF. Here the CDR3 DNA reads TGTGCCAGCAGCTTCCGGTCTAGCGGCACAGATACGCAGTATTTT.

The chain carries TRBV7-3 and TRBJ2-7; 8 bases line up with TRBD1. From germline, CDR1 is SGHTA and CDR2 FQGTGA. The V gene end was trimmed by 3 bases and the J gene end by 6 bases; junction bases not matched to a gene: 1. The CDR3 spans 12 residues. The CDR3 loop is CASSFGQGEQYF. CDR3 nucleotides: TGTGCCAGCAGCTTCGGACAGGGCGAGCAGTACTTC.

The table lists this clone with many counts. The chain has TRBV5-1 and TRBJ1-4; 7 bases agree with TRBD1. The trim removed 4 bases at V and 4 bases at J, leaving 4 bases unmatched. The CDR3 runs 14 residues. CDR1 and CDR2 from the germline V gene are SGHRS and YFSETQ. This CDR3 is CASSPRDSNEKLFF. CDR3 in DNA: TGCGCCAGCAGCCCGAGGGACAGTAATGAAAAACTGTTTTTT.

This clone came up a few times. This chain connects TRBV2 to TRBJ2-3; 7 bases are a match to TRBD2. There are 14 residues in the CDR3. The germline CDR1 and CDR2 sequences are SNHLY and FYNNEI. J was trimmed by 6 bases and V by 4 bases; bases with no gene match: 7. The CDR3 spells CASSVGGEGDTQYF. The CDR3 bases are TGTGCCAGCAGTGTAGGCGGGGAGGGGGATACGCAGTATTTT.

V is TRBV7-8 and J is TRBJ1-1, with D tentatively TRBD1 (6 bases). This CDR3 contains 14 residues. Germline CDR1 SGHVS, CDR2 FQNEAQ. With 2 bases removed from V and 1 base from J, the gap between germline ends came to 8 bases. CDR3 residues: CASSLSQGNTEAFF. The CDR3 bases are TGTGCCAGCAGCTTATCACAGGGGAACACTGAAGCTTTCTTT.

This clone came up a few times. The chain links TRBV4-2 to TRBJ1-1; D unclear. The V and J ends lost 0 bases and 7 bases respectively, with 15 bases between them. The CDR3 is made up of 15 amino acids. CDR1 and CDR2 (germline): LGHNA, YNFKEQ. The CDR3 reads CASSQDLPQGSEAFF. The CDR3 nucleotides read TGTGCCAGCAGCCAAGATTTGCCTCAAGGAAGTGAAGCTTTCTTT.

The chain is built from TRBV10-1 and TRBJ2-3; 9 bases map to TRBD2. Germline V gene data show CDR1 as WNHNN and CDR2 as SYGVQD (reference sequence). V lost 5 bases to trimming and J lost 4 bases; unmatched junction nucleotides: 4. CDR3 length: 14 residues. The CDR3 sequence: CASSHSGSADTQYF. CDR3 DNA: TGCGCCAGCAGTCATAGCGGGAGCGCAGATACGCAGTATTTT.

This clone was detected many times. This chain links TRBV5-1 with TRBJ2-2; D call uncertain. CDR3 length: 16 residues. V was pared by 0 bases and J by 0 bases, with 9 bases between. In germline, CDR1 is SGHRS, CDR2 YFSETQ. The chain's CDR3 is CASSLDGYSNTGELFF. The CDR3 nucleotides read TGCGCCAGCAGCTTGGACGGCTACTCGAACACCGGGGAGCTGTTTTTT.

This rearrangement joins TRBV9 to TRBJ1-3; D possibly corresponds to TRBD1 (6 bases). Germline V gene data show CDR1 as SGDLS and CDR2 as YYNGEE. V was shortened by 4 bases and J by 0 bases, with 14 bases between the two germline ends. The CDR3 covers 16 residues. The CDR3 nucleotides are TGTGCCAGCAGCCCACCGGGACATTCCTCTGGAAACACCATATATTTT. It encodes CASSPPGHSSGNTIYF.

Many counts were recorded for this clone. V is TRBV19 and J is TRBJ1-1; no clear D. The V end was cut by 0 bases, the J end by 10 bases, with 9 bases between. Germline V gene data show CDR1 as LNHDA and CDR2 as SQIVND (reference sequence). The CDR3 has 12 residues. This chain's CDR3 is CASSIEGRTAFF. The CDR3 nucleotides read TGTGCCAGTAGTATAGAAGGGAGGACAGCTTTCTTT. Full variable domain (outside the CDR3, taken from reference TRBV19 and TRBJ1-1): DGGITQSPKYLFRKEGQNVTLSCEQNLNHDAMYWYRQDPGQGLRLIYYSQIVNDFQKGDIAEGYSVSREKKESFPLTVTSAQKNPTAFYLCASSIEGRTAFFGQGTRLTVV.

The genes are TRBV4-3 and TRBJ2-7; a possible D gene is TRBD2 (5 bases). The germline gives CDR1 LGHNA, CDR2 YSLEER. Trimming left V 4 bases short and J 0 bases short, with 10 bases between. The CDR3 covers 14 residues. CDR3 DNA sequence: TGCGCCAGCAGCCCGCGGACTGGCTCCTACGAGCAGTACTTC. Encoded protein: CASSPRTGSYEQYF.

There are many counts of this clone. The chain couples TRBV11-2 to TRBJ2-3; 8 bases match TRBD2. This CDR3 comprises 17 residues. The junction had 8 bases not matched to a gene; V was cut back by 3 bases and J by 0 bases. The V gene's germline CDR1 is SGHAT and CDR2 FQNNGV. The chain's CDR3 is CASSFSGSMYSTDTQYF. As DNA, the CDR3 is TGTGCCAGCAGCTTCAGCGGGAGTATGTATAGCACAGATACGCAGTATTTT.